The T cell receptor (beta chain) described here comes from a study of T-cell reconstitution after alpha-beta-depleted transplantation in children. Overall study results and limits: Several hundred expanded graft clones reportedly were the source of alpha-beta T cells about two months after transplant. Among T cells one year after transplant, newly produced cells accounted for most counts and diversity.

Preparation of the TCRbeta library involved a method that used unique molecular identifiers. TCRdb called the PCR reads again in MiXCR, with one record for every CDR3 protein. The sample shows roughly 490,000 distinct CDR3 sequences, 10% to 12% of them seen only once. This clonotype has a handful of counts. Its antigen remains unknown. Germline CDR1 is LNHDA and CDR2 is SQIVND (reference sequence). The CDR3 consists of 15 residues. Trimming stripped 7 bases from V and 4 bases from J, with 19 bases between. The input for sequencing was PBMCs, mostly from graft donor cells, taken 180 days after TCRalphabeta/CD19-depleted stem cell transplant. The chain carries TRBV19 and TRBJ1-1; tentatively, D is TRBD1 (5 bases). The sequence was obtained from a female patient between 2 and 15 years old who had a stem cell transplant for aplastic anemia, so the T cells may come from the graft donor. The CDR3 spells CASNPSREGSTEAFF. The CDR3, as DNA: TGTGCCAGTAACCCCAGCAGGGAGGGGAGCACTGAAGCTTTCTTT.